A selection of T cell receptor beta chains follows, all from one sample in a study of T cells in Graves' hyperthyroidism and ophthalmopathy. Via MiXCR, TCRdb re-called the multiplex PCR reads, giving one row per CDR3 protein. The sample yields roughly 700,000 distinct CDR3 sequences, 12% to 15% seen once. Source material: blood. The receptors stem from a woman aged 18-29 years with Graves' hyperthyroidism. CDR3s include the opening cysteine and the closing phenylalanine or tryptophan. D genes are given only for firm matches. Expanded clones are given a class, and other clones once, few, many or no size at all.

>TRBJ1-1|NA|TRBV29-1|NA
TGCAGCGCCCCCGCGGGGATGAACACTGAAGCTTTCTTT
CSAPAGMNTEAFF
>TRBJ2-4|many|TRBV28|TRBD1
TGTGCCAGCAGTACCCCCCTGACAGGGTCGGGAAACATTCAGTACTTC
CASSTPLTGSGNIQYF
>TRBJ1-1|many|TRBV20-1|NA
TGCAGTTTAAGGTCTGGGACTGAAGCTTTCTTT
CSLRSGTEAFF
>TRBJ2-7|few|TRBV6-1|NA
TGTGCCAGCAGTGCCAGGGAGGGGGATATATACGAGCAGTACTTC
CASSAREGDIYEQYF
>TRBJ2-1|NA|TRBV4-3|NA
TGCGCCAGCAGCCAATCCCGGGGGGCCCTAGGAAATGAGCAGTTCTTC
CASSQSRGALGNEQFF
>TRBJ1-2|NA|TRBV11-3|TRBD1
TGTGCCAGCAGCTTAGGATCATGGGGACAGCCGGCCAAGGGCTACACCTTC
CASSLGSWGQPAKGYTF
>TRBJ1-1|few|TRBV7-9|TRBD1
TGTGCCAGCAGCTTATGGGCAGGGGGCTACAGCCCAACCATGAACACTGAAGCTTTCTTT
CASSLWAGGYSPTMNTEAFF
>TRBJ2-4|NA|TRBV10-3|NA
TGTGCCATCAGTGAGTTGGGCGAAGGGGGGGCCAAAAACATTCAGTACTTC
CAISELGEGGAKNIQYF
>TRBJ2-5|many|TRBV7-9|NA
TGTGCCAGCAGCCAAAGCATGGGGCAAGAGACCCAGTACTTC
CASSQSMGQETQYF
>TRBJ2-7|many|TRBV13|TRBD1
TGTGCCAGCAGCCGAAGGGGGCTTAACTACGAGCAGTACTTC
CASSRRGLNYEQYF
>TRBJ2-7|many|TRBV11-2|TRBD1
TGTGCCAGCAGCGTAACCCTGGGACAGACTTACGAGCAGTACTTC
CASSVTLGQTYEQYF
>TRBJ1-6|few|TRBV5-1|NA
TGCGCCAGCAGCTTGTGGGGCAGTTCACCCCTCCACTTT
CASSLWGSSPLHF
>TRBJ2-1|many|TRBV6-5|NA
TGTGCCAGCAGTTACTCTTTCCCCTTAACCGGGAATGAGCAGTTCTTC
CASSYSFPLTGNEQFF
>TRBJ2-1|few|TRBV7-8|TRBD2
TGTGCCAGCAGCCCCTATAGCGGGAGTTTTTCCTACAATGAGCAGTTCTTC
CASSPYSGSFSYNEQFF
>TRBJ2-3|many|TRBV27|TRBD2
TGTGCCAGCAGTTTATCGACCGCTAGCGGGAGCTGCAAGCAGTATTTT
CASSLSTASGSCKQYF
>TRBJ2-1|many|TRBV30|NA
TGTGCCTGGACTTGGGGGCAGGTCTACAATGAGCAGTTCTTC
CAWTWGQVYNEQFF
>TRBJ1-2|NA|TRBV7-9|TRBD1
TGTGCCATCTTTCCGGGGACAGATGAAGCTAACTATGGCTACACCTTC
CAIFPGTDEANYGYTF
>TRBJ2-1|NA|TRBV6-2/TRBV6-3|TRBD1
TGTGCCAGCAGTTACTTGACAGGGACCGCTGAGCAGTTCTTC
CASSYLTGTAEQFF
>TRBJ2-3|few|TRBV6-1|NA
TGTGCCAGCAGTGAATATAAGGCAGATACGCAGTATTTT
CASSEYKADTQYF
>TRBJ2-1|NA|TRBV6-1|NA
TGTGCCAGCCGGACGCATTCTGGGGCTAAGGAGCAGTTCTTC
CASRTHSGAKEQFF
>TRBJ2-2|NA|TRBV15|NA
TGTGCCACCAGCACGGGACTCAACACCGGGGAGCTGTTTTTT
CATSTGLNTGELFF
>TRBJ2-3|NA|TRBV30|TRBD2
TGTGCCTGGAGAGGGCTAGCGGGACTCGGGGATACGCAGTATTTT
CAWRGLAGLGDTQYF
>TRBJ2-7|NA|TRBV7-9|NA
TGTGCCAGCAGCATCCCGACGGACTACGAGCAGTACTTC
CASSIPTDYEQYF
>TRBJ2-5|many|TRBV20-1|TRBD1
TGCAGTGCTAATAAAATACGTGGGACAGGGCGAGAGACCCAGTACTTC
CSANKIRGTGRETQYF
>TRBJ2-1|few|TRBV19|NA
TGTGCCAGTAATGAGGGAATTTACAATGAGCAGTTCTTC
CASNEGIYNEQFF
>TRBJ2-1|few|TRBV6-2/TRBV6-3|TRBD2
TGTGCCAGCAGTAGGGGGGGACTAGCGGGAGGGCCCTACAATGAGCAGTTCTTC
CASSRGGLAGGPYNEQFF
>TRBJ1-1|few|TRBV19|NA
TGTGCCACCAGAAGGGGGTCAAACACTGAAGCTTTCTTT
CATRRGSNTEAFF
>TRBJ2-3|NA|TRBV4-2|TRBD1
TGTGCCAGCAGCCTAACAGGGGGCGCAGGAGCAGATACGCAGTATTTT
CASSLTGGAGADTQYF
>TRBJ2-3|few|TRBV9|NA
TGTGCCAGCAGCGGCTACAGGACAGATACGCAGTATTTT
CASSGYRTDTQYF
>TRBJ2-7|NA|TRBV28|NA
TGTGCCAGCACGATTGGGGCGTCCTACGAGCAGTACTTC
CASTIGASYEQYF
>TRBJ1-1|few|TRBV7-9|TRBD1
TGTGCCAGCTTTGGGGCTCAGGGGGCCAGAGGCACTGAAGCTTTCTTT
CASFGAQGARGTEAFF
>TRBJ1-2|few|TRBV5-8|NA
TGTGCCAGCAGCTTGGAGGGGTGGCAGTATGGCTACACCTTC
CASSLEGWQYGYTF
>TRBJ2-7|many|TRBV28|NA
TGTGCCAGCAGTTGGGACGGATTCTACGAGCAGTACTTC
CASSWDGFYEQYF
>TRBJ2-1|few|TRBV4-1|NA
TGCGCCAGCAGTCGGTCATTAGAGAATGAGCAGTTCTTC
CASSRSLENEQFF
>TRBJ1-2|few|TRBV10-3|NA
TGTGCCATCAGTGACTTCATGGATGGCTACACCTTC
CAISDFMDGYTF
>TRBJ2-3|NA|TRBV20-1|NA
TGCAGCTTTGACCCTAGCACAGATACGCAGTATTTT
CSFDPSTDTQYF
>TRBJ2-2|NA|TRBV9|NA
TGTGCCAGCAGCGTAGAAAACTCTCTCGGGGAGCTGTTTTTT
CASSVENSLGELFF
>TRBJ1-4|few|TRBV5-5|NA
TGTGCCAGCAGTCAGACAGGAGTTGCAACTAATGAAAAACTGTTTTTT
CASSQTGVATNEKLFF
>TRBJ1-1|many|TRBV2|NA
TGTGCCAGCCAAAGGCGCGGCCGGGGAGGGAACACTGAAGCTTTCTTT
CASQRRGRGGNTEAFF
>TRBJ2-2|few|TRBV12-3/TRBV12-4|NA
TGTGCCAGCAGTCTTACGGGAGCGACCGGGGAGCTGTTTTTT
CASSLTGATGELFF
>TRBJ2-1|NA|TRBV18|NA
TGTGCCAGCTCACCGCGGGCTCGAAGGGACAATGAGCAGTTCTTC
CASSPRARRDNEQFF
>TRBJ1-2|many|TRBV7-2|NA
TGTGCCAGCAGCCCCTTTGCGGGCTCACGAAACTATGGCTACACCTTC
CASSPFAGSRNYGYTF
>TRBJ2-3|many|TRBV4-2|NA
TGTGCCAGCAGCCAAGGAGGGGGGCGGGGAAGCACAGATACGCAGTATTTT
CASSQGGGRGSTDTQYF
>TRBJ2-7|few|TRBV4-2|NA
TGTGCCAGCAGCCAAGGCAGGGGCATCGACGAGCAGTACTTC
CASSQGRGIDEQYF
>TRBJ2-1|many|TRBV28|TRBD2
TGTGCCAGCAGTTTAGTGACTAGCGGGAGAAGGAATGAGCAGTTCTTC
CASSLVTSGRRNEQFF
>TRBJ1-1|NA|TRBV20-1|NA
TGCAGTGCTAGAGGCGGGGGGAGGGACACTGAAGCTTTCTTT
CSARGGGRDTEAFF
>TRBJ1-5|many|TRBV28|NA
TGTGCCAGCAGCCGGAGGATGGGCAATCAGCCCCAGCATTTT
CASSRRMGNQPQHF
>TRBJ2-1|NA|TRBV25-1|NA
TGTGCCAGCAGTGAATATCGGGCGGTATACAATGAGCAGTTCTTC
CASSEYRAVYNEQFF
>TRBJ2-5|many|TRBV12-3/TRBV12-4|NA
TGTGCCAGCAGTCTAACCGGGACAAAAGAGACCCAGTACTTC
CASSLTGTKETQYF
>TRBJ2-7|many|TRBV12-3/TRBV12-4|NA
TGTGCCAGCAGTTTTAGTACACACGAGCAGTACTTC
CASSFSTHEQYF